This T cell receptor (beta chain) appears in the sequencing data of a study of HIV-infected patients and healthy controls. Overall study results and limits: Healthy controls carried many MAIT alpha-chain CDR3s, while HIV+ repertoires had few. HIV-infected patients shared fewer CDR3 sequences between individuals than healthy controls. Comparisons were complicated because patients and controls had unequal numbers of distinct sequences. Donor HLA types were not determined in the study.

In this sample, this clonotype turned up many times. Its specificity is not known. Germline V gene sequence: CDR1 KGHSH, CDR2 LQKENI. Germline trimming cut 5 bases from V and 0 bases from J; bases unmatched to any gene: 4. This CDR3 is built from 15 residues. All unsorted peripheral T cells were captured because whole blood was used without fractionation. cDNA was made from about 510 ng RNA using alpha and beta constant primers. Using multiplexing indices, alpha and beta chain libraries were generated apart by chain-specific third strand synthesis. MiXCR was run by TCRdb on the 5' RACE reads, yielding one entry per CDR3 protein. The sample comprises several thousand distinct CDR3 sequences, 6.5% to 9.5% of which are singletons, and approximately 32% rests with the top ten.

The TCR sequence derives from an adult with HIV infection. The donor label of this sample is uncertain. The source material was blood, sampled before antiretroviral therapy. This sequence joins TRBV18 and TRBJ2-3; 8 nucleotides line up with TRBD2. This CDR3 reads CASSNIAGSTDTQYF. CDR3 coding DNA: TGTGCCAGCTCAAATATAGCGGGAAGCACAGATACGCAGTATTTT.